This T cell receptor beta chain comes out of a study of CD8 T cells in Susac syndrome. J gave up 6 bases and V 5 bases, and 11 bases lay outside the gene matches. CDR1 is MNHNS and CDR2 is SASEGT in the germline V gene. CDR3 length: 16 amino acids. Random hexamers were used to reverse transcribe roughly 0.45 to 1 ug of RNA. MiXCR, applied by TCRdb to the immunoSEQ multiplex PCR reads, yields one record per CDR3 protein. In the table there are 150,000 to 200,000 distinct CDR3 sequences, about 95% of which are singletons. The source is a human donor in good health. The sequencing sample was made of CD4+ T cells from PBMCs. This sequence joins TRBV6-1 and TRBJ2-3; 10 positions match TRBD1. The CDR3 loop reads CASSPDRGVAGDTQYF. CDR3 nucleotide sequence: TGTGCCAGCAGTCCGGACAGGGGGGTAGCAGGCGATACGCAGTATTTT.